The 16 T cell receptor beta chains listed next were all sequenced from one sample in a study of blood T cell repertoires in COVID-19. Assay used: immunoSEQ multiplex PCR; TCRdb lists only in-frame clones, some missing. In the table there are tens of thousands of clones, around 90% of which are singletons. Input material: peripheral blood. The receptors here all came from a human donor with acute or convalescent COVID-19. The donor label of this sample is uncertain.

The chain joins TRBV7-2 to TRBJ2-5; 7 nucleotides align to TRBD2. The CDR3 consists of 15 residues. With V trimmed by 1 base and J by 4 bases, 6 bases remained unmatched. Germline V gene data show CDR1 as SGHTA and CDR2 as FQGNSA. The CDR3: CASSLDGRRAETQYF. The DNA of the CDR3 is TGTGCCAGCAGCTTAGACGGGAGGCGAGCAGAGACCCAGTACTTC.

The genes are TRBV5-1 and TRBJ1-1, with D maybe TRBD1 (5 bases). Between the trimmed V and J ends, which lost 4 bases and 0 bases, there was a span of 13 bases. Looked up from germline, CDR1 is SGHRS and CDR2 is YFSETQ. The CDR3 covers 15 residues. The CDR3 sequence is CASSRGGDMNTEAFF. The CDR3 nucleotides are TGCGCCAGCAGCAGGGGTGGAGATATGAACACTGAAGCTTTCTTT.

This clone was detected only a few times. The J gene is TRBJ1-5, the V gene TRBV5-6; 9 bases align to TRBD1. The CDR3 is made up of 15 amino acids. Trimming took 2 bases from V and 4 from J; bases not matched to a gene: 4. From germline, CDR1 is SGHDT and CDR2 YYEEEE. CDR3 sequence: CASSLQGAGNQPQHF. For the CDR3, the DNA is TGTGCCAGCAGCTTACAGGGGGCTGGAAATCAGCCCCAGCATTTT.

CDR3 amino acids: CATSLGQGKDTEAFF. CDR3 sequence (DNA): TGTGCCACCAGTCTAGGACAGGGCAAAGACACTGAAGCTTTCTTT. The chain links TRBV15 to TRBJ1-1, with 8 positions matching TRBD1. V lost 6 bases, J lost 3 bases, and 9 bases stayed unmatched. CDR3 length: 15 amino acids. The germline V gene has CDR1 LNHNV and CDR2 YYDKDF (reference sequence).

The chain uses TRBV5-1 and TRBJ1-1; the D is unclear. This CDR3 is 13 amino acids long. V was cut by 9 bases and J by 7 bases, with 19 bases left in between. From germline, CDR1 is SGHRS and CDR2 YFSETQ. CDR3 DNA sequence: TGCGCCACCGCCATATCGCAGGCCGGTGAAGCTTTCTTT. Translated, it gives CATAISQAGEAFF.

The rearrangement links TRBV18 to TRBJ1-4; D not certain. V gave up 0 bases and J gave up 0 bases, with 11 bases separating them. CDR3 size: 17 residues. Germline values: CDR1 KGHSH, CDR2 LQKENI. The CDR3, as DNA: TGTGCCAGCTCACCACCGTCCGGGATTGCAACTAATGAAAAACTGTTTTTT. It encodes CASSPPSGIATNEKLFF.

For the CDR3, the DNA is TGTGCCAGCAGCGTAGCCAGGGCGGCCAACTACGAGCAGTACTTC. Its translation is CASSVARAANYEQYF. The genes are TRBV9 and TRBJ2-7, with D perhaps TRBD1 (5 bases). Germline lookup yields CDR1 SGDLS and CDR2 YYNGEE. This CDR3 spans 15 amino acids. V gave up 0 bases and J gave up 3 bases, with 13 bases separating them.

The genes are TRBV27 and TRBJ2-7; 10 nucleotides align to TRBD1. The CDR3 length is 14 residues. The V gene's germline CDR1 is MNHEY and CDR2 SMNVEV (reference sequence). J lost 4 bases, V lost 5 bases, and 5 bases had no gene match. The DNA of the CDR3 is TGTGCCAGCAGTAAAGACAGGGGGCAGTACGAGCAGTACTTC. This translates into CASSKDRGQYEQYF.

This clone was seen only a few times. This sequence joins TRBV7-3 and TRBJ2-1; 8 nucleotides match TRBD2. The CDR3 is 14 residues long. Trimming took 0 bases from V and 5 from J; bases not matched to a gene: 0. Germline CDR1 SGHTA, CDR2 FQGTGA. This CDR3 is CASSLTREDNEQFF. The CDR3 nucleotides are TGTGCCAGCAGCTTAACGCGGGAGGACAATGAGCAGTTCTTC.

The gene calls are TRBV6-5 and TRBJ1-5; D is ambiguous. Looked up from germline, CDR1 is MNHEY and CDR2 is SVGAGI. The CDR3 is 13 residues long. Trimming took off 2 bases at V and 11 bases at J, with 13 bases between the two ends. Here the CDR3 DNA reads TGTGCCAGCAGTTACCCCGGTGCTAGATCCCAGCATTTT. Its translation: CASSYPGARSQHF.

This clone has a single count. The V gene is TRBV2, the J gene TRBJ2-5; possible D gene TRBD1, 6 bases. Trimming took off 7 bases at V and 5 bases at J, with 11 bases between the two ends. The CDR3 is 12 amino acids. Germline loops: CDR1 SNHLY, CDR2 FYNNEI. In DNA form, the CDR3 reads TGTGCCAGCACCGAGGGGGTGGAGACCCAGTACTTC. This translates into CASTEGVETQYF.

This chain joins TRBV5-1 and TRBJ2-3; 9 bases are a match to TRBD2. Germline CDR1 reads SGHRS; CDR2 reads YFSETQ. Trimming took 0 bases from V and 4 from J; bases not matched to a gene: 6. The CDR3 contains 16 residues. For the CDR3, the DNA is TGCGCCAGCAGCTTGGAGGGCGCGGGGGGGCCAGATACGCAGTATTTT. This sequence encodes CASSLEGAGGPDTQYF.

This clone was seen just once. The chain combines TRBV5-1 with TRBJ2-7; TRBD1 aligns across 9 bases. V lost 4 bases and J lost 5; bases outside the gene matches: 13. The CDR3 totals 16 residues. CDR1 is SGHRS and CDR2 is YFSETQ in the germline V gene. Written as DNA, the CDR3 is TGCGCCAGCAGCGGATCTCAGGGGACAGGGCCACACGAGCAGTACTTC. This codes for CASSGSQGTGPHEQYF.

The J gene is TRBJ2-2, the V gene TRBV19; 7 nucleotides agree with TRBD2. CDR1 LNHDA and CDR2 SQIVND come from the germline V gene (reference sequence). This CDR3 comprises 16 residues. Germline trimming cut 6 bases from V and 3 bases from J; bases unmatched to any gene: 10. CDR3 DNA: TGTGCCAGTAGCACAGTCGGGGGGTCTGACACCGGGGAGCTGTTTTTT. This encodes CASSTVGGSDTGELFF.

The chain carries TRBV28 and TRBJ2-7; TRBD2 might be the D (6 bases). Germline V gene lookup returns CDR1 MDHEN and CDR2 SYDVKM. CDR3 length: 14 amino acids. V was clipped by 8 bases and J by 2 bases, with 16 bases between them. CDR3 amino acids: CASEGTSLTYEQYF. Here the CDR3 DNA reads TGTGCCAGCGAAGGGACTTCGCTTACCTACGAGCAGTACTTC.

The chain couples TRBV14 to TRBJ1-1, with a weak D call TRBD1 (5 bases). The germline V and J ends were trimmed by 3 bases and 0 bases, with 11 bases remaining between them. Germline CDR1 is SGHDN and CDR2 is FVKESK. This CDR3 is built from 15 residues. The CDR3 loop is CASSQQTVLNTEAFF. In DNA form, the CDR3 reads TGTGCCAGCAGCCAGCAGACAGTACTGAACACTGAAGCTTTCTTT.